Listed below are T cell receptor beta chains from one sample, sequenced in a study of response to subunit inactivated influenza vaccine. TCRdb re-derived calls from the RT-PCR reads in MiXCR, one entry per CDR3 protein. Altogether roughly 700,000 distinct CDR3 sequences are present, about 15% being singletons, with the ten largest covering around 7.3%. The sequenced sample was PBMCs from blood, obtained around two weeks before vaccination. The receptor set was obtained from a man aged 45-60 years who received an inactivated influenza vaccine. CDR3s include the opening cysteine and the closing phenylalanine or tryptophan. D genes are given only for firm matches. The size field is filled for only some rows; it gives once, few, many or a size class.

>TRBJ1-2|.|.|TRBV28
TGTGCCAGCACCATCAACACCAGCTATGGCTACACCTTC
CASTINTSYGYTF
>TRBJ1-6|.|.|TRBV19
TGTGCCAGTAGTGGACACTCGGGCTGGAATTCACCCCTCCACTTT
CASSGHSGWNSPLHF
>TRBJ2-1|TRBD2|many|TRBV6-2/TRBV6-3
TGTGCCAGCAGTTACGTTCTAGCGGGATCTGACTACAATGAGCAGTTCTTC
CASSYVLAGSDYNEQFF
>TRBJ2-6|TRBD2|few|TRBV5-5
TGTGCCAGGCCGGGAGGGCCGGGCTCTGGGGCCAACGTCCTGACTTTC
CARPGGPGSGANVLTF
>TRBJ1-2|TRBD1|.|TRBV29-1
TGCAGCGTTGAAAGGGGGCGTTGGGGCTACACCTTC
CSVERGRWGYTF
>TRBJ2-2|.|few|TRBV12-3/TRBV12-4
TGTGCCAGCAGTACCTTAGGGACCGGGGAGCTGTTTTTT
CASSTLGTGELFF
>TRBJ2-7|TRBD1|.|TRBV29-1
TGCAGCGTTGAAGTTAGGGGGCGGAACGAGCAGTACTTC
CSVEVRGRNEQYF
>TRBJ2-1|.|many|TRBV5-6
TGTGCCAGCACGCTAGAGAAGTGGAGCGATGAGCAGTTCTTC
CASTLEKWSDEQFF
>TRBJ2-1|TRBD1|.|TRBV4-2
TGTGCCAGCAGCCAAGGGACAGGGGCTCGCGGTGAGCAGTTCTTC
CASSQGTGARGEQFF
>TRBJ2-7|.|.|TRBV4-3
TGCGCCAGCAGCCAAGATAGCTTATACGGTTACGAGCAGTACTTC
CASSQDSLYGYEQYF
>TRBJ2-7|TRBD1|.|TRBV30
TGTGCCTGGAGTGTCGGGAACAGGGGAATCTACGAGCAGTACTTC
CAWSVGNRGIYEQYF